These T cell receptor beta chains were read from a single sample in a study of blood T cell repertoires in COVID-19. This table comes from immunoSEQ multiplex PCR, and its TCRdb copy is limited to in-frame clones, with some not included. The sample carries 95,000 to 130,000 clones, about 80% recorded once. The sample was peripheral blood. The source of these receptors is a man aged 65 to 79 with active or convalescent COVID-19. Both conserved end residues are part of each CDR3. Each record gives: D gene, J gene, clone size, V gene, CDR3 protein, CDR3 DNA. A D gene is named only where the DNA matches it firmly. Not every row has a clone size; where given, it reads once, few, many or a size class.

D: .; J: TRBJ2-3; size: .; V: TRBV5-5; CDR3: CASSLQGLDTQYF; DNA: TGTGCCAGCAGCTTGCAGGGCTTAGATACGCAGTATTTT
D: TRBD2; J: TRBJ2-2; size: .; V: TRBV28; CDR3: CASSLGLEWAGELFF; DNA: TGTGCCAGCAGTTTAGGACTAGAGTGGGCCGGGGAGCTGTTTTTT
D: .; J: TRBJ2-2; size: .; V: TRBV5-1; CDR3: CASSLAGGTGELFF; DNA: TGCGCCAGCAGCTTGGCCGGGGGAACCGGGGAGCTGTTTTTT
D: .; J: TRBJ2-1; size: .; V: TRBV2; CDR3: CASSDRTKIDDNEQFF; DNA: TGTGCCAGCAGCGATAGGACAAAAATAGATGACAATGAGCAGTTCTTC
D: TRBD1; J: TRBJ1-1; size: few; V: TRBV18; CDR3: CASSSNTGGETEAFF; DNA: TGTGCCAGCTCATCCAACACAGGGGGGGAGACTGAAGCTTTCTTT
D: .; J: TRBJ1-1; size: .; V: TRBV27; CDR3: CASSRGAGNTEAFF; DNA: TGTGCCAGCAGTCGCGGGGCGGGAAACACTGAAGCTTTCTTT
D: TRBD1; J: TRBJ1-2; size: .; V: TRBV3-1/TRBV3-2; CDR3: CASSQGSQGGGYTF; DNA: TGTGCCAGCAGCCAAGGGTCACAGGGGGGTGGCTACACCTTC
D: .; J: TRBJ1-1; size: .; V: TRBV3-1/TRBV3-2; CDR3: CASSQVQGRITEAFF; DNA: TGTGCCAGCAGCCAAGTTCAGGGTAGGATCACTGAAGCTTTCTTT
D: TRBD2; J: TRBJ2-1; size: .; V: TRBV6-5; CDR3: CASSYPGTSKYNEQFF; DNA: TGTGCCAGCAGTTACCCAGGGACTAGCAAGTACAATGAGCAGTTCTTC
D: .; J: TRBJ1-2; size: .; V: TRBV3-1/TRBV3-2; CDR3: CASSQRTVNYGYTF; DNA: TGTGCCAGCAGCCAGCGGACAGTTAACTATGGCTACACCTTC
D: .; J: TRBJ2-7; size: .; V: TRBV4-1; CDR3: CASSQDEGGAYEQYF; DNA: TGCGCCAGCAGCCAAGATGAGGGGGGGGCCTACGAGCAGTACTTC
D: .; J: TRBJ1-1; size: .; V: TRBV7-2; CDR3: CASSFGREVEAFF; DNA: TGTGCCAGCAGCTTCGGCAGGGAGGTTGAAGCTTTCTTT
D: TRBD1; J: TRBJ1-2; size: .; V: TRBV28; CDR3: CASSDPGTVRYGYTF; DNA: TGTGCCAGCAGTGACCCCGGGACAGTTCGTTATGGCTACACCTTC
D: TRBD1; J: TRBJ2-7; size: .; V: TRBV5-1; CDR3: CASSLGGTGDYEQYF; DNA: TGCGCCAGCAGCTTGGGCGGGACAGGGGACTACGAGCAGTACTTC
D: .; J: TRBJ2-5; size: .; V: TRBV7-8; CDR3: CASSPVAKTQYF; DNA: TGTGCCAGCAGCCCCGTCGCTAAGACCCAGTACTTC
D: TRBD1; J: TRBJ1-5; size: .; V: TRBV18; CDR3: CASSPGTAEQPQHF; DNA: TGTGCCAGCTCACCGGGGACAGCGGAGCAGCCCCAGCATTTT
D: .; J: TRBJ1-1; size: .; V: TRBV18; CDR3: CASSPEGTEAFF; DNA: TGTGCCAGCTCACCGGAGGGGACTGAAGCTTTCTTT
D: TRBD2; J: TRBJ2-5; size: .; V: TRBV7-6; CDR3: CASSPRGLAGGQETQYF; DNA: TGTGCCAGCAGCCCCCGTGGACTAGCGGGGGGTCAGGAGACCCAGTACTTC
D: TRBD2; J: TRBJ2-1; size: .; V: TRBV5-1; CDR3: CASSKNLAANEQFF; DNA: TGCGCCAGCAGCAAAAATCTAGCGGCCAATGAGCAGTTCTTC
D: TRBD1; J: TRBJ2-5; size: once; V: TRBV19; CDR3: CASSHPRGRGRETQYF; DNA: TGTGCCAGTAGTCACCCCAGGGGGCGAGGCAGGGAGACCCAGTACTTC
D: TRBD1; J: TRBJ1-5; size: .; V: TRBV7-8; CDR3: CASSPLTGGDQPQHF; DNA: TGTGCCAGCAGCCCGCTGACAGGGGGCGACCAGCCCCAGCATTTT
D: TRBD2; J: TRBJ2-7; size: few; V: TRBV3-1/TRBV3-2; CDR3: CASSQVMSSGTYEQYF; DNA: TGTGCCAGCAGCCAAGTAATGTCTAGCGGGACCTACGAGCAGTACTTC
D: .; J: TRBJ2-6; size: .; V: TRBV28; CDR3: CASSLTRSGANVLTF; DNA: TGTGCCAGCAGTTTGACCAGGTCTGGGGCCAACGTCCTGACTTTC
D: .; J: TRBJ1-2; size: .; V: TRBV6-6; CDR3: CASSYSKGLGYTF; DNA: TGTGCCAGCAGTTACTCGAAGGGGCTTGGCTACACCTTC
D: TRBD1; J: TRBJ1-2; size: .; V: TRBV28; CDR3: CASSLPQGGRHGYTF; DNA: TGTGCCAGCAGTTTACCACAGGGGGGACGCCATGGCTACACCTTC
D: .; J: TRBJ2-7; size: .; V: TRBV21-1; CDR3: CASSKTGESYEQYF; DNA: TGTGCCAGCAGCAAGACAGGGGAGAGCTACGAGCAGTACTTC
D: .; J: TRBJ2-6; size: .; V: TRBV12-3/TRBV12-4; CDR3: CASASGANVLTF; DNA: TGTGCCAGCGCGTCTGGGGCCAACGTCCTGACTTTC
D: .; J: TRBJ1-5; size: .; V: TRBV7-8; CDR3: CASSLVLTVGQPQHF; DNA: TGTGCCAGCAGCTTAGTATTGACAGTAGGTCAGCCCCAGCATTTT
D: .; J: TRBJ1-2; size: .; V: TRBV2; CDR3: CASSEMRVANYGYTF; DNA: TGTGCCAGCAGTGAGATGCGGGTTGCCAACTATGGCTACACCTTC
D: .; J: TRBJ1-2; size: .; V: TRBV6-5; CDR3: CASSYSLREANYGYTF; DNA: TGTGCCAGCAGTTACTCGTTGAGGGAGGCTAACTATGGCTACACCTTC
D: .; J: TRBJ1-3; size: .; V: TRBV5-1; CDR3: CASSLGQTSGNTIYF; DNA: TGCGCCAGCAGCCTCGGACAAACCTCTGGAAACACCATATATTTT
D: .; J: TRBJ2-2; size: .; V: TRBV19; CDR3: CASSIEAGRNGELFF; DNA: TGTGCCAGTAGTATAGAAGCAGGGAGGAACGGGGAGCTGTTTTTT
D: .; J: TRBJ1-1; size: .; V: TRBV2; CDR3: CASTGLDTEAFF; DNA: TGTGCCAGTACAGGGTTGGACACTGAAGCTTTCTTT
D: .; J: TRBJ2-7; size: .; V: TRBV21-1; CDR3: CASSKNRGKGYEQYF; DNA: TGTGCCAGCAGCAAGAACAGGGGGAAGGGCTACGAGCAGTACTTC
D: .; J: TRBJ1-1; size: .; V: TRBV5-5; CDR3: CASSLAGSSNTEAFF; DNA: TGTGCCAGCAGCTTGGCCGGGTCTAGCAACACTGAAGCTTTCTTT
D: TRBD1; J: TRBJ1-2; size: few; V: TRBV11-3; CDR3: CASSKSGTGFGYTF; DNA: TGTGCCAGCAGCAAATCCGGGACAGGGTTTGGCTACACCTTC
D: TRBD1; J: TRBJ2-7; size: .; V: TRBV6-6; CDR3: CASGQAGGYEQYF; DNA: TGTGCCAGCGGCCAGGCAGGGGGCTACGAGCAGTACTTC
D: TRBD1; J: TRBJ2-7; size: .; V: TRBV28; CDR3: CASSPLGTGIYEQYF; DNA: TGTGCCAGCAGTCCCCTCGGGACAGGTATCTACGAGCAGTACTTC
D: .; J: TRBJ1-1; size: .; V: TRBV3-1/TRBV3-2; CDR3: CASSHRQGNTEAFF; DNA: TGTGCCAGCAGCCATCGTCAGGGGAACACTGAAGCTTTCTTT
D: .; J: TRBJ2-5; size: .; V: TRBV16; CDR3: CASSLASVEETQYF; DNA: TGTGCCAGCAGCCTAGCTTCGGTGGAGGAGACCCAGTACTTC
D: TRBD1; J: TRBJ1-5; size: .; V: TRBV7-2; CDR3: CASSLWSGGHQPQHF; DNA: TGTGCCAGCAGCTTATGGTCAGGGGGCCATCAGCCCCAGCATTTT
D: TRBD1; J: TRBJ1-3; size: once; V: TRBV2; CDR3: CASSRDSRNTIYF; DNA: TGTGCCAGCAGCCGGGACAGTAGAAACACCATATATTTT
D: .; J: TRBJ2-7; size: .; V: TRBV5-6; CDR3: CASSLGALTYEQYF; DNA: TGTGCCAGCAGCTTAGGGGCGCTAACCTACGAGCAGTACTTC
D: .; J: TRBJ1-5; size: .; V: TRBV2; CDR3: CASSEGRVKVQPQHF; DNA: TGTGCCAGCAGTGAGGGCAGGGTAAAGGTTCAGCCCCAGCATTTT
D: .; J: TRBJ1-1; size: .; V: TRBV10-3; CDR3: CAISEKSQKGAEAFF; DNA: TGTGCCATCAGTGAGAAGTCTCAGAAAGGAGCTGAAGCTTTCTTT
D: .; J: TRBJ1-2; size: .; V: TRBV29-1; CDR3: CSVEGEPSYGYTF; DNA: TGCAGCGTTGAAGGGGAGCCCAGCTATGGCTACACCTTC
D: .; J: TRBJ2-2; size: .; V: TRBV11-2; CDR3: CASSPSPQGTGELFF; DNA: TGTGCCAGCAGCCCCAGCCCTCAGGGTACCGGGGAGCTGTTTTTT
D: TRBD2; J: TRBJ2-3; size: few; V: TRBV7-2; CDR3: CASSPGGGITDTQYF; DNA: TGTGCCAGCAGCCCGGGGGGGGGAATCACAGATACGCAGTATTTT
D: TRBD2; J: TRBJ2-5; size: .; V: TRBV19; CDR3: CASSPGTSGRETQYF; DNA: TGTGCCAGTAGTCCCGGGACTAGCGGGAGGGAGACCCAGTACTTC
D: TRBD2; J: TRBJ2-7; size: .; V: TRBV4-2; CDR3: CASSQPSGGAREQYF; DNA: TGTGCCAGCAGCCAGCCGAGCGGGGGGGCCCGAGAGCAGTACTTC
D: .; J: TRBJ1-3; size: few; V: TRBV5-5; CDR3: CASSRASQGPGNTIYF; DNA: TGTGCCAGCAGCCGAGCTTCGCAGGGGCCAGGAAACACCATATATTTT
D: .; J: TRBJ1-1; size: .; V: TRBV5-8; CDR3: CASSLSGFAGNTEAFF; DNA: TGTGCCAGCAGCTTGTCGGGCTTCGCGGGGAACACTGAAGCTTTCTTT
D: TRBD1; J: TRBJ2-7; size: .; V: TRBV7-9; CDR3: CASSITGGPYEQYF; DNA: TGTGCCAGCAGCATTACAGGGGGACCCTACGAGCAGTACTTC
D: TRBD2; J: TRBJ2-7; size: .; V: TRBV7-9; CDR3: CASSLSGAGYEQYF; DNA: TGTGCCAGCAGCTTAAGCGGGGCGGGCTACGAGCAGTACTTC
D: .; J: TRBJ1-1; size: .; V: TRBV12-3/TRBV12-4; CDR3: CASRDTIDVFF; DNA: TGTGCCAGCAGGGACACCATTGATGTTTTCTTT
D: .; J: TRBJ1-4; size: few; V: TRBV5-4; CDR3: CASSLERNAGEKLFF; DNA: TGTGCCAGCAGCTTAGAGAGGAACGCTGGGGAAAAACTGTTTTTT
D: .; J: TRBJ2-7; size: .; V: TRBV10-3; CDR3: CAISEGPLSSYEQYF; DNA: TGTGCCATCAGTGAGGGGCCATTGAGCTCCTACGAGCAGTACTTC
D: .; J: TRBJ2-3; size: .; V: TRBV4-1; CDR3: CASSQPRHGDRQDTQYF; DNA: TGCGCCAGCAGCCAACCGCGGCACGGGGATCGACAAGATACGCAGTATTTT
D: .; J: TRBJ1-2; size: .; V: TRBV19; CDR3: CASMNYGGYTF; DNA: TGTGCCAGTATGAACTACGGCGGCTACACCTTC
D: TRBD1; J: TRBJ1-1; size: .; V: TRBV5-5; CDR3: CASSWDRPMNTEAFF; DNA: TGTGCCAGCAGCTGGGACAGGCCCATGAACACTGAAGCTTTCTTT